This paragraph covers one T cell receptor beta chain sequence. Its antigen is undetermined. The record originates from a study of PD-L1 blockade in urothelial cancer. On the study more broadly: About 85% of the roughly 29 patients were men whose urothelial cancer was bladder-origin. The analyses of blood took place 3 weeks (second dose) and 6 weeks after treatment start.

Stated time point: peripheral blood 6 weeks after treatment start. The number of samples from each patient was between 1 and 8, taken pretreatment and on-treatment. V lost 7 bases, J lost 6 bases, and 12 bases stayed unmatched. CDR3 length: 16 residues. The germline V gene encodes CDR1 GTSNPN and CDR2 SVGIG (reference sequence). The table came from immunoSEQ multiplex PCR; TCRdb's copy has only in-frame clones and leaves some out. The table has tens of thousands of clones, 65% to 85% seen once; the top ten hold approximately 8.8%. Broader study findings: Improved survival was predicted by pretreatment blood TCR clonality below the median.

This rearrangement joins TRBV30 to TRBJ2-3, with 14 nucleotides matching TRBD2. Sequencing was performed on PBMCs, taken around atezolizumab (anti-PD-L1) treatment. The clonotype was recovered from a man aged 65-85 years with urothelial cancer. The CDR3: CAFQRRTSGRSDTQYF. CDR3 nucleotide sequence: TGTGCCTTCCAACGGAGGACTAGCGGGAGGTCGGATACGCAGTATTTT.